Shown below are 21 T cell receptor beta chains from a single sample sequenced in a study of blood T cell repertoires in COVID-19. Sequencing used immunoSEQ multiplex PCR; TCRdb keeps in-frame clones, though not all of them. The profile shows fewer than 200,000 clones, roughly four fifths of them singletons. Sequences were obtained from peripheral blood. These receptors were taken from an older woman with COVID-19, enrolled during active disease.

The chain links TRBV12-3 or TRBV12-4 to TRBJ1-5, with D hard to call. The CDR3 extends over 13 amino acids. Trimming cost V 2 bases and J 5 bases, with 7 bases left between them. The CDR3 nucleotides are TGTGCCAGCAGTTTAATAACGGATCAGCCCCAGCATTTT. Its protein is CASSLITDQPQHF.

The gene calls are TRBV6-6 and TRBJ2-1; 12 nucleotides line up with TRBD2. Germline V gene lookup returns CDR1 MNHNY and CDR2 SVGAGI (reference sequence). Trimming cost V 6 bases and J 6 bases; bases outside gene matches: 3. The CDR3 is made up of 14 amino acids. Written as DNA, the CDR3 is TGTGCCAGCAGCCGGACTAGCGGGATCAATGAGCAGTTCTTC. Translating gives CASSRTSGINEQFF.

This clone is a singleton in its sample. This chain uses TRBV5-6 with TRBJ2-2; a possible D gene is TRBD1 (5 bases). V lost 6 bases and J 6 bases, leaving 15 bases between the germline ends. This CDR3 region has 14 residues. The V gene's germline CDR1 is SGHDT and CDR2 YYEEEE. CDR3 DNA: TGTGCCAGCACCCCCAATTGGGGCTCCGGGGAGCTGTTTTTT. This encodes CASTPNWGSGELFF.

The rearrangement links TRBV18 to TRBJ2-2; TRBD1 might be the D (5 bases). In germline, CDR1 is KGHSH, CDR2 LQKENI. Trimming pared 3 bases from V and 2 bases from J, leaving 10 bases between. The CDR3 runs 15 residues. CDR3 DNA: TGTGCCAGCTCACCGACAAGGGGCAACACCGGGGAGCTGTTTTTT. Protein product: CASSPTRGNTGELFF.

The rearrangement uses TRBV9 and TRBJ2-2; D unclear. Per germline, CDR1 SGDLS and CDR2 YYNGEE. The CDR3 sequence is 13 residues long. Trimming left V 4 bases short and J 6 bases short, with 10 bases between. The CDR3 DNA reads TGTGCCAGCAGCAATAGAGGAGCCGGGGAGCTGTTTTTT. Encoded protein: CASSNRGAGELFF.

This clone was observed once. The rearrangement links TRBV4-3 to TRBJ1-1; 10 bases are a match to TRBD1. This CDR3 has 15 amino acids. Germline trimming cut 1 base from V and 4 bases from J; bases unmatched to any gene: 3. CDR1 LGHNA and CDR2 YSLEER come from the germline V gene. In DNA form, the CDR3 reads TGCGCCAGCAGCCAAGTTGGACAGGGGGGCACTGAAGCTTTCTTT. Translation gives CASSQVGQGGTEAFF.

The chain employs TRBV7-2 and TRBJ2-2; 16 nucleotides line up with TRBD2. The CDR3 loop spans 17 amino acids. The J segment lost 5 bases and the V segment lost 6 bases, leaving 6 bases of the junction unmatched. Germline V gene lookup returns CDR1 SGHTA and CDR2 FQGNSA. The CDR3 protein is CASRPPGLAGGTGELFF. CDR3 bases: TGTGCCAGCAGACCACCGGGACTAGCGGGGGGGACCGGGGAGCTGTTTTTT.

This clone was picked up one time. CDR3 sequence (DNA): TGTGCCAGCAGCTTAGGAGCGGGGGGATTCAATGAGCAGTTCTTC. Protein product: CASSLGAGGFNEQFF. V usage is TRBV13 and J usage is TRBJ2-1; TRBD2 aligns across 9 bases. Germline CDR1 PRHDT, CDR2 FYEKMQ (reference sequence). The length of the CDR3 is 15 residues. Trimming cost V 0 bases and J 6 bases; bases outside gene matches: 3.

This clone was counted a few times. The V and J genes are TRBV4-2 and TRBJ1-1; D gene ambiguous. CDR3 length: 13 amino acids. CDR1 LGHNA and CDR2 YNFKEQ come from the germline V gene. V dropped 4 bases and J dropped 1 base, with 7 bases sitting between them. CDR3 DNA sequence: TGTGCCAGCAGCCCCTTGGCGAACACTGAAGCTTTCTTT. This encodes CASSPLANTEAFF.

This sequence joins TRBV24-1 and TRBJ1-1, with 8 positions matching TRBD1. Germline V gene data show CDR1 as KGHDR and CDR2 as SFDVKD. The J segment lost 4 bases and the V segment lost 6 bases, leaving 3 bases of the junction unmatched. This CDR3 region has 13 residues. The CDR3 nucleotides read TGTGCCACCAGTAGACAGGGGAGCACTGAAGCTTTCTTT. As protein: CATSRQGSTEAFF.

The gene calls are TRBV6-2 or TRBV6-3 and TRBJ2-1, with TRBD1 identical over 11 bases. The CDR3 runs 15 residues. Germline V lookup: CDR1 MNHEY, CDR2 SVGEGT. V dropped 2 bases and J dropped 6; count of bases not matched to a gene: 3. CDR3 in DNA: TGTGCCAGCAGTTACGGACAGGGGGCACCCAATGAGCAGTTCTTC. It is translated as CASSYGQGAPNEQFF.

This clone was counted ten times or more. This sequence joins TRBV30 and TRBJ1-2; D is ambiguous. V was cut by 1 base and J by 0 bases, with 12 bases left in between. This CDR3 is 15 amino acids long. The germline V gene encodes CDR1 GTSNPN and CDR2 SVGIG (reference sequence). CDR3 DNA sequence: TGTGCCTGGAGTGCCGCAGGCGCAGCTAACTATGGCTACACCTTC. Residues: CAWSAAGAANYGYTF.

V usage is TRBV28 and J usage is TRBJ2-7, with 13 bases that match TRBD2. The germline gives CDR1 MDHEN, CDR2 SYDVKM. Germline trimming cut 2 bases from V and 4 bases from J; bases unmatched to any gene: 8. The CDR3 totals 17 residues. The CDR3 DNA reads TGTGCCAGCAGTTTACCTACGGGACTAGCGGGACCATACGAGCAGTACTTC. This sequence encodes CASSLPTGLAGPYEQYF.

V gene TRBV30 combines with J gene TRBJ1-4, with a tentative D call TRBD1 (5 bases). V was shortened by 3 bases and J by 8 bases, with 19 bases between the two germline ends. CDR1 is GTSNPN and CDR2 is SVGIG in the germline V gene (reference sequence). CDR3 length equals 15 residues. This chain's CDR3 is CAWRPRGSAGEKLFF. In DNA form, the CDR3 reads TGTGCCTGGAGACCTCGGGGGAGCGCAGGCGAAAAACTGTTTTTT.

The rearrangement links TRBV11-2 to TRBJ2-1; TRBD2 is a possible D gene (5 bases). V was trimmed by 5 bases and J by 0 bases, leaving 11 bases between them. There are 15 residues in the CDR3. Germline V gene data show CDR1 as SGHAT and CDR2 as FQNNGV. CDR3 sequence (DNA): TGTGCCAGCAGCCTTACTAGTTCCTCCTACAATGAGCAGTTCTTC. It encodes CASSLTSSSYNEQFF.

This clone was counted a few times. The chain links TRBV7-3 to TRBJ2-1, with 13 positions matching TRBD2. Germline CDR1 is SGHTA and CDR2 is FQGTGA. The CDR3 consists of 16 residues. The V segment lost 5 bases and the J segment 8 bases; nucleotides outside the gene matches: 9. CDR3 DNA sequence: TGTGCCAGCAGCCTACGGACTAGCGGGAGCTTTGATGAGCAGTTCTTC. Protein product: CASSLRTSGSFDEQFF.

CDR3 in DNA: TGTGCCACCAGTGAGCGGGACAGGAGGACCAATCAGCCCCAGCATTTT. Protein: CATSERDRRTNQPQHF. The chain employs TRBV24-1 and TRBJ1-5; 8 bases fit TRBD1. CDR1 KGHDR and CDR2 SFDVKD come from the germline V gene. This CDR3 spans 16 amino acids. The trim removed 4 bases at V and 3 bases at J, leaving 7 bases unmatched.

Comment on this clone: This clone may be a read error of a much larger clone one base away. The sample has other DNA sequences that encode this CDR3 too. V usage is TRBV9 and J usage is TRBJ1-1, with D possibly being TRBD1 (5 bases). CDR1 and CDR2 (germline): SGDLS, YYNGEE. CDR3 length equals 13 residues. CDR3 in amino acids: CASSVAGGDEAFF. CDR3 nucleotide sequence: TGCGCCAGCAGCGTAGCGGGGGGGGATGAAGCTTTCTTT.

The CDR3 here is CASSDRGREQYF. The CDR3 region has the DNA TGTGCCAGCTCAGACAGGGGTCGGGAGCAGTACTTC. The V gene is TRBV18, the J gene TRBJ2-7, with 8 bases aligning to TRBD1. CDR3 size: 12 residues. The ends lost 5 bases at V and 7 bases at J; junction bases unmatched: 4. Germline CDR1 and CDR2: KGHSH and LQKENI.

The CDR3 sequence: CASSQVWVSSTDTQYF. The CDR3 bases are TGTGCCAGCAGCCAGGTATGGGTTTCTAGCACAGATACGCAGTATTTT. This chain joins TRBV5-6 and TRBJ2-3; no reliable D call. The CDR3 is made up of 16 amino acids. CDR1 SGHDT and CDR2 YYEEEE come from the germline V gene. Trimming pared 4 bases from V and 0 bases from J, leaving 15 bases between.

The gene calls are TRBV18 and TRBJ2-7; 7 bases align to TRBD1. The germline V gene encodes CDR1 KGHSH and CDR2 LQKENI. V lost 6 bases to trimming and J lost 1 base; unmatched junction nucleotides: 6. CDR3 length: 14 amino acids. This CDR3 reads CASSVAGGSYEQYF. For the CDR3, the DNA is TGTGCCAGCTCCGTCGCAGGGGGATCCTACGAGCAGTACTTC.